A selection of T cell receptor beta chains follows, all from one sample in a study. TCRdb reprocessed the 5' RACE reads with MiXCR, giving one entry per CDR3 protein. Among about 62,000 distinct CDR3 sequences listed, just under 30% were seen once. The sample consisted of tumor-infiltrating naive CD4+ T cells sorted from the breast tumor. These receptors were taken from a female donor with breast cancer. The CDR3 runs from the conserved cysteine through the conserved F or W. D genes are given only for firm matches. Expanded clones get a size class; other rows say once, few or many, or leave the size out.

>TRBV20-1|TRBJ2-7|.|.
TGCAGTACTAGGGGGGGGCCGCATCAAGAGCAGTACTTC
CSTRGGPHQEQYF
>TRBV6-1|TRBJ2-5|many|TRBD1
TGTGCCAGCAGCCCACCGACAGGGGGACAAGAGACCCAGTACTTC
CASSPPTGGQETQYF
>TRBV20-1|TRBJ2-5|.|.
TGCAGTGCTCCGCCCGCAGGGGCCTTGGAGACCCAGTACTTC
CSAPPAGALETQYF
>TRBV7-9|TRBJ1-1|.|.
TGTGCCAGCAGCGGCAACGGGGTTCTTTCGACTGAAGCTTTCTTT
CASSGNGVLSTEAFF
>TRBV7-9|TRBJ1-6|.|TRBD1
TGTGCCAGCAGCTTGGAACAGGGGGATCATTCACCCCTCCACTTT
CASSLEQGDHSPLHF
>TRBV10-3|TRBJ2-5|few|.
TGTGCCATCAGTGAGACTGAAGAAGAGACCCAGTACTTC
CAISETEEETQYF
>TRBV7-9|TRBJ2-7|few|TRBD1
TGTGCCAGCAGCTACGGACAGGGGGCTCCCTACGAGCAGTACTTC
CASSYGQGAPYEQYF
>TRBV7-9|TRBJ2-5|few|.
TGTGCCAGCAGCGGATCAACTCGGGGGGAGACCCAGTACTTC
CASSGSTRGETQYF
>TRBV29-1|TRBJ2-1|many|TRBD1
TGCAGCGTTGAGAGGGACAGGGGGCCCGGTGAGCAGTTCTTC
CSVERDRGPGEQFF
>TRBV20-1|TRBJ2-1|.|TRBD2
TGCAGTGCTAGAGATGCTGGGGATACTAGCGGGCGGCTGAACAATGAGCAGTTCTTC
CSARDAGDTSGRLNNEQFF
>TRBV15|TRBJ1-4|.|.
TGTGCCACCAGCAGAGACCGCAGCACTGAAAAACTGTTTTTT
CATSRDRSTEKLFF
>TRBV6-2/TRBV6-3|TRBJ1-2|medium-sized|TRBD1
TGTGCCAGCAGTTACTCCGGACAGGGCGGCTATGGCTACACCTTC
CASSYSGQGGYGYTF
>TRBV29-1|TRBJ2-7|.|.
TGCAGCGTGGTTGGGACAAGGGCCGCCTACGAGCAGTACTTC
CSVVGTRAAYEQYF
>TRBV5-6|TRBJ1-5|.|TRBD1
TGTGCCAGCAGCTCGAACCGGGACAGGACTAATAGCAATCAGCCCCAGCATTTT
CASSSNRDRTNSNQPQHF
>TRBV5-1|TRBJ2-7|few|.
TGCGCCAGCAGCTCCCTCCCCGTGCAGGGGAGATACGAGCAGTACTTC
CASSSLPVQGRYEQYF
>TRBV2|TRBJ1-5|.|.
TGTGCCAGCAGTGAAGGCGGGAATCTGGGCAATCAGCCCCAGCATTTT
CASSEGGNLGNQPQHF
>TRBV3-1|TRBJ1-3|.|.
TGTGCCAGCAGCCACCCCACTGGAAACACCATATATTTT
CASSHPTGNTIYF
>TRBV12-3/TRBV12-4|TRBJ2-5|.|.
TGTGCCAGCAGCCGGGACGGACAAGAGACCCAGTACTTC
CASSRDGQETQYF
>TRBV5-4|TRBJ1-1|.|TRBD1
TGTGCCAGCATCGACAGGGGCAGTCGCACTGAAGCTTTCTTT
CASIDRGSRTEAFF
>TRBV6-5|TRBJ1-6|many|TRBD1
TGTGCCAGCAGTTACCATGGACAGGGAGGAAATTCACCCCTCCACTTT
CASSYHGQGGNSPLHF
>TRBV5-1|TRBJ2-2|.|.
TGCGCCAGCAGCACAAGGAACACCGGGGAGCTGTTTTTT
CASSTRNTGELFF
>TRBV7-2|TRBJ1-2|.|TRBD1
TGTGCCAGCAGCTCCACCCCGGCCAGGGGGAAAGGCTACACCTTC
CASSSTPARGKGYTF
>TRBV7-2|TRBJ2-7|.|.
TGTGCCAGCAGCTTAACTCAGGGGTTTGGCCCCTACGAGCAGTACTTC
CASSLTQGFGPYEQYF
>TRBV30|TRBJ1-1|.|.
TGTGCCTGGAACTCCGCACCGAACACTGAAGCTTTCTTT
CAWNSAPNTEAFF
>TRBV4-2|TRBJ1-5|many|.
TGTGCCAGCAGCCAAGTAATAAATTCGGGAAGAGGCAATCAGCCCCAGCATTTT
CASSQVINSGRGNQPQHF
>TRBV7-9|TRBJ1-5|.|TRBD1
TGTGCCAGCAGCTCGACAGGGGGCGATCAGCCCCAGCATTTT
CASSSTGGDQPQHF
>TRBV6-1|TRBJ1-4|.|TRBD1
TGTGCCAGCAGTGAAGGGACAGGGGGGGAAAAACTGTTTTTT
CASSEGTGGEKLFF
>TRBV9|TRBJ2-7|.|.
TGTGTCAGCAGCGCAAGCCTCATTACCTACGAGCAGTACTTC
CVSSASLITYEQYF
>TRBV21-1|TRBJ2-6|.|.
TGTGCCAGCAGCGGCGTCCTGACTTTC
CASSGVLTF
>TRBV9|TRBJ2-3|few|TRBD1
TGTGCCAGCAGCACCGGGACAGTTAGCACAGATACGCAGTATTTT
CASSTGTVSTDTQYF
>TRBV15|TRBJ2-1|.|TRBD1
TGTGCCACCAGCAGAGTACAGGGGAATGAGCAGTTCTTC
CATSRVQGNEQFF
>TRBV7-2|TRBJ2-7|.|.
TGTGCCAGCAGCGGGCGAAAAAGCTCCTACGAGCAGTACTTC
CASSGRKSSYEQYF
>TRBV3-1|TRBJ1-1|few|TRBD1
TGTGCCAGCAGCTCGAGGGGGAAGGGGGCCACTGAAGCTTTCTTT
CASSSRGKGATEAFF
>TRBV4-1|TRBJ2-1|many|TRBD2
TGCGCCAGCAGCCTCCAAATGGCGACTAGCGGAGACAATGAGCAGTTCTTC
CASSLQMATSGDNEQFF
>TRBV6-1|TRBJ2-3|.|.
TGTGCCAGCAGTGATCGGGTACACGACGCTGATACGCAGTATTTT
CASSDRVHDADTQYF
>TRBV5-1|TRBJ2-7|many|TRBD1
TGCGCCAGCAGCAACCGACAGGGTTCCTACGAGCAGTACTTC
CASSNRQGSYEQYF
>TRBV12-3/TRBV12-4|TRBJ2-5|.|TRBD2
TGTGCCAGCAGTTTGACTAGCGGGACATCGGCCCAGTACTTC
CASSLTSGTSAQYF
>TRBV12-3/TRBV12-4|TRBJ2-3|few|.
TGTGCCAGCAGTTTAGATATCCCAGATACGCAGTATTTT
CASSLDIPDTQYF
>TRBV9|TRBJ2-7|.|TRBD2
TGTGCCAGCAGTCCTAGCGGGAGGGACTACGAGCAGTACTTC
CASSPSGRDYEQYF
>TRBV5-1|TRBJ1-5|.|.
TGCGCCAGCAGCCTGGAGGGCAGGGGCGATCAGCCCCAGCATTTT
CASSLEGRGDQPQHF
>TRBV9|TRBJ1-6|.|.
TGTGCCAGCAGCGCCGGGCTTAGGTATTCACCCCTCCACTTT
CASSAGLRYSPLHF
>TRBV7-9|TRBJ1-5|.|.
TGTGCCAGCAGCAGCGGGACTTCACGTCAGCCCCAGCATTTT
CASSSGTSRQPQHF
>TRBV6-2/TRBV6-3|TRBJ2-1|.|TRBD2
TGTGCCAGCACTAAAGATAGCGGGACGGGTAATGAGCAGTTCTTC
CASTKDSGTGNEQFF
>TRBV6-1|TRBJ2-7|few|.
TGTGCCAGCAGTGAACAGGTCTTCTCCTACGAGCAGTACTTC
CASSEQVFSYEQYF
>TRBV30|TRBJ2-2|few|.
TGTGCCTACGCGAGGGGGGAGCTGTTTTTT
CAYARGELFF
>TRBV5-1|TRBJ2-7|.|.
TGCGCCAGCAGCCCAAATCAGGGGACCTCCTACGAGCAGTACTTC
CASSPNQGTSYEQYF
>TRBV5-6|TRBJ2-5|.|TRBD1
TGTGCCAGCAGCGGGACAGGGGGGGCAGAGACCCAGTACTTC
CASSGTGGAETQYF
>TRBV4-3|TRBJ2-7|.|TRBD2
TGCGCCAGCAACCAAGAAAGTCCCGGGACTAGCGGGAGAGGTTACGAGCAGTACTTC
CASNQESPGTSGRGYEQYF
>TRBV6-2/TRBV6-3|TRBJ2-3|many|TRBD2
TGTGCCAGCAGTTACTCGAGCCTAGCGGCAGATACGCAGTATTTT
CASSYSSLAADTQYF
>TRBV2|TRBJ2-7|.|.
TGTGCCAGCAGTCCGGAGAGGGGGTCCTACGAGCAGTACTTC
CASSPERGSYEQYF
>TRBV5-1|TRBJ1-5|many|.
TGCGCCAGCAGCTTGGATGGAGGGCCGGATCAGCCCCAGCATTTT
CASSLDGGPDQPQHF
>TRBV5-1|TRBJ1-2|.|.
TGCGCCAGCAGCATGGACAGCCGCTATGGCTACACCTTC
CASSMDSRYGYTF
>TRBV5-1|TRBJ2-1|few|TRBD1
TGCGCCAGCAGCTTAATAGGGACAGGCTCCTACAATGAGCAGTTCTTC
CASSLIGTGSYNEQFF